These 12 T cell receptor beta chains came from one sample sequenced in a study of cytomegalovirus exposure and HLA in healthy donors. In the PCR, 60 Vbeta and 13 Jbeta primers were used. Measured with immunoSEQ multiplex PCR; TCRdb has only the in-frame clones, and not every one. The sample shows 60,000 to 80,000 clones, 62% of them seen only once. The sequencing input was PBMCs. The receptors stem from a man aged 30-40 years in good health and CMV-seronegative.

This rearrangement joins TRBV4-2 to TRBJ2-7; 16 bases fit TRBD2. Germline CDR1 and CDR2: LGHNA and YNFKEQ. Trimming took 1 base from V and 2 from J; bases not matched to a gene: 2. The CDR3 has 17 amino acids. The CDR3 coding sequence is TGTGCCAGCAGCCAAGGTGGGACTAGCGGGGGGGCCTACGAGCAGTACTTC. This encodes CASSQGGTSGGAYEQYF.

The V call is TRBV6-6, the J call TRBJ1-1; tentatively, D is TRBD1 (6 bases). Germline V CDR1 and CDR2: MNHNY, SVGAGI (reference sequence). V was shortened by 2 bases and J by 3 bases, with 13 bases between the two germline ends. The CDR3 consists of 15 residues. DNA for the CDR3: TGTGCCAGCAGTTACCTCTCGTCAGGGGACACTGAAGCTTTCTTT. Residues: CASSYLSSGDTEAFF.

V usage is TRBV4-1 and J usage is TRBJ2-3, with a tentative D call TRBD1 (5 bases). CDR3 length: 17 amino acids. V lost 4 bases to trimming and J lost 8 bases, with 25 bases between them. The V gene's germline CDR1 is MGHRA and CDR2 YSYEKL. This chain's CDR3 is CASSPDPRAQSSGTQYF. In DNA form, the CDR3 reads TGCGCCAGCAGCCCCGACCCCAGGGCCCAGAGCTCCGGTACGCAGTATTTT.

The CDR3: CSARSETQYF. CDR3 DNA: TGCAGTGCTAGGAGCGAGACCCAGTACTTC. V is TRBV20-1 and J is TRBJ2-5; D is uncertain. CDR1 DFQATT and CDR2 SNEGSKA come from the germline V gene (reference sequence). This CDR3 contains 10 residues. Trimming left V 3 bases short and J 5 bases short, with 4 bases between.

This chain links TRBV27 with TRBJ2-5; 8 bases are shared with TRBD1. The end of the DNA is better explained by TRBJ2-7, so the J call may be wrong. Germline values: CDR1 MNHEY, CDR2 SMNVEV (reference sequence). CDR3 length: 14 amino acids. Here the CDR3 DNA reads TGTGCCAGCAGTCCCGGGACAGGCCCCTACGAGCAGTACTTC. It yields the protein CASSPGTGPYEQYF.

V and J are TRBV20-1 and TRBJ1-1; no definite D call. V lost 3 bases to trimming and J lost 3 bases, with 2 bases between them. The germline gives CDR1 DFQATT, CDR2 SNEGSKA (reference sequence). The CDR3 runs to 10 residues. Here the CDR3 reads CSASDTEAFF. In DNA, the CDR3 is TGCAGTGCTAGCGACACTGAAGCTTTCTTT.

The chain is built from TRBV7-9 and TRBJ1-5; TRBD1 matches at 8 bases. The CDR3 is 18 amino acids. Germline values: CDR1 SEHNR, CDR2 FQNEAQ (reference sequence). V shed 5 bases and J 0 bases; nucleotides not matched to a gene: 12. CDR3 region: CASSKNPRTGNSNQPQHF. The CDR3 nucleotides are TGTGCCAGCAGCAAAAACCCCCGGACAGGGAATAGCAATCAGCCCCAGCATTTT.

This chain uses TRBV14 with TRBJ2-6, with 7 bases lining up with TRBD1. V lost 2 bases to trimming and J lost 4 bases; unmatched junction nucleotides: 5. Germline-derived CDR1 and CDR2 are SGHDN and FVKESK. The CDR3 contains 16 residues. CDR3 sequence reads: CASSQQQGSGANVLTF. The CDR3 DNA follows: TGTGCCAGCAGCCAACAACAGGGGTCGGGGGCCAACGTCCTGACTTTC.

This clone was seen more than once but under ten times. The gene calls are TRBV5-4 and TRBJ2-7; perhaps TRBD2 as D (5 bases). Germline V gives CDR1 SGHNT, CDR2 YYREEE (reference sequence). The CDR3 loop spans 16 amino acids. The V end lost 4 bases, the J end lost 1 base, and 18 bases lay between the germline ends. The CDR3 region has the DNA TGTGCCAGCAGCAACCAACAGAGGAGCGGATCCTACGAGCAGTACTTC. Amino acid sequence: CASSNQQRSGSYEQYF.

The chain carries TRBV20-1 and TRBJ2-3; tentatively, D is TRBD2 (5 bases). The CDR3 length is 11 residues. Germline V CDR1 and CDR2: DFQATT, SNEGSKA (reference sequence). The germline V and J ends were trimmed by 5 bases and 6 bases, with 9 bases remaining between them. The CDR3 spells CSAPGLDTQYF. CDR3 nucleotide sequence: TGCAGTGCTCCCGGACTGGATACGCAGTATTTT.

The J gene is TRBJ2-5, the V gene TRBV4-1; 13 bases fit TRBD2. The CDR3 loop spans 16 amino acids. Germline V gene lookup returns CDR1 MGHRA and CDR2 YSYEKL. V gave up 4 bases and J gave up 6 bases; unmatched junction bases: 8. CDR3 region: CASSPDRTSGGKTQYF. CDR3 coding DNA: TGCGCCAGCAGCCCTGACCGGACTAGCGGGGGAAAGACCCAGTACTTC.

The V gene is TRBV6-5, the J gene TRBJ1-1, with 10 bases that match TRBD1. Trimming took 6 bases from V and 1 from J; bases not matched to a gene: 5. The length of the CDR3 is 15 residues. The germline V gene has CDR1 MNHEY and CDR2 SVGAGI. The CDR3 nucleotides are TGTGCCAGCAGACTGACAGGGGGCGGGAACACTGAAGCTTTCTTT. This sequence encodes CASRLTGGGNTEAFF.